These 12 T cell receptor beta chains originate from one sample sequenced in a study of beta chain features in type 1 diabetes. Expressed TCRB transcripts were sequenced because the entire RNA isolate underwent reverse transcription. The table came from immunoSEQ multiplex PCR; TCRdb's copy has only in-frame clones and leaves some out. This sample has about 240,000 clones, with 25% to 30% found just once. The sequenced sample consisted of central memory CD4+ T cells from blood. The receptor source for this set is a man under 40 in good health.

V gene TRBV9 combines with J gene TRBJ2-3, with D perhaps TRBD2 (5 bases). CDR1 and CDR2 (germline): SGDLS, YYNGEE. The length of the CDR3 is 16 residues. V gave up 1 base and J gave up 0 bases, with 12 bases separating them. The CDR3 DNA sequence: TGTGCCAGCAGCGTATCCCTAGCTGCTAGCACAGATACGCAGTATTTT. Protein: CASSVSLAASTDTQYF.

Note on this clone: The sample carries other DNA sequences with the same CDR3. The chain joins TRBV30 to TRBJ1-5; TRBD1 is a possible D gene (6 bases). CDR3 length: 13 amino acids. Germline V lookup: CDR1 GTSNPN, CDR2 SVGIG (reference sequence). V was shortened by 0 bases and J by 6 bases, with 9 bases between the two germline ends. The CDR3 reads CAWSVQGGQPQHF. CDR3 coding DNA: TGTGCCTGGAGTGTACAGGGTGGTCAGCCCCAGCATTTT. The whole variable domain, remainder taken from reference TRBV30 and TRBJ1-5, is SQTIHQWPATLVQPVGSPLSLECTVEGTSNPNLYWYRQAAGRGLQLLFYSVGIGQISSEVPQNLSASRPQDRQFILSSKKLLLSDSGFYLCAWSVQGGQPQHFGDGTRLSIL.

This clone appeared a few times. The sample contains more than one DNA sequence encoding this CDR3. The CDR3 nucleotides read TGCGCCAGCAGCTTGGAGGCAGGGTCCTCCTACGAGCAGTACTTC. Its translation is CASSLEAGSSYEQYF. The V gene is TRBV5-1, the J gene TRBJ2-7; D might be TRBD1 (5 bases). The CDR3 runs 15 residues. Per germline, CDR1 SGHRS and CDR2 YFSETQ. The germline V and J ends were trimmed by 0 bases and 0 bases, with 10 bases remaining between them.

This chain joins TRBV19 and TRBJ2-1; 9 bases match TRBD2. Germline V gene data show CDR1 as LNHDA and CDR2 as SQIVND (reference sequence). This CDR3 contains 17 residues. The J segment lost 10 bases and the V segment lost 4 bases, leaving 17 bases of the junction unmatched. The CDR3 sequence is CASSNSAGGQGKLEQFF. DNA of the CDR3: TGTGCCAGTAGTAACTCGGCGGGAGGGCAGGGGAAACTAGAGCAGTTCTTC.

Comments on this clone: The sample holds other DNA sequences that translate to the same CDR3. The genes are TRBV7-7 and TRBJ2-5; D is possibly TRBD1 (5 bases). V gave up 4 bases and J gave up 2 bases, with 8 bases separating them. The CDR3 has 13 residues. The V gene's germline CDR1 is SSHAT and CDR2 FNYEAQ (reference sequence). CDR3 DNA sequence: TGTGCCAGCAGCTCCGACAGACAAGAGACCCAGTACTTC. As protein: CASSSDRQETQYF.

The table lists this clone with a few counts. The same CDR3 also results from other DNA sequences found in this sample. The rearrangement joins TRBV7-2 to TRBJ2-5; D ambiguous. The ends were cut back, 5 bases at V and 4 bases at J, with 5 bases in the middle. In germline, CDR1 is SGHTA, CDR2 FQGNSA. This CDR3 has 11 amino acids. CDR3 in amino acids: CASSPGETQYF. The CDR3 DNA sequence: TGTGCCAGCAGCCCTGGAGAGACCCAGTACTTC. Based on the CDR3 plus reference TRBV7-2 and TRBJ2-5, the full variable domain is GAGVSQSPSNKVTEKGKDVELRCDPISGHTALYWYRQSLGQGLEFLIYFQGNSAPDKSGLPSDRFSAERTGGSVSTLTIQRTQQEDSAVYLCASSPGETQYFGPGTRLLVL.

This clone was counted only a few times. CDR3 in amino acids: CASSPGQALDTEAFF. The DNA for the CDR3 is TGCGCCAGCAGCCCCGGACAAGCCTTGGACACTGAAGCTTTCTTT. The J gene is TRBJ1-1, the V gene TRBV5-1; TRBD1 is a possible D gene (5 bases). Trimming pared 4 bases from V and 3 bases from J, leaving 16 bases between. The CDR3 loop spans 15 amino acids. Germline V gene lookup returns CDR1 SGHRS and CDR2 YFSETQ.

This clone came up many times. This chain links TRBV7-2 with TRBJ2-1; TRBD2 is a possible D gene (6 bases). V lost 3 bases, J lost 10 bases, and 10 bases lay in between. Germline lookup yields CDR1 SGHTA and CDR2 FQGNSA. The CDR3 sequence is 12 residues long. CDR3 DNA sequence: TGTGCCAGCAGCTTGGAGGGATGGGAGCAGTTCTTC. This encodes CASSLEGWEQFF.

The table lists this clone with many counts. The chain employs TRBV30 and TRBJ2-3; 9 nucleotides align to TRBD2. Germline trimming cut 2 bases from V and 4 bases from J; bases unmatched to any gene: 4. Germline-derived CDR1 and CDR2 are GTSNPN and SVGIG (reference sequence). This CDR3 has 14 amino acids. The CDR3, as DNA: TGTGCCTGGAGTATAGCGGGAGCACCAGATACGCAGTATTTT. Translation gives CAWSIAGAPDTQYF.

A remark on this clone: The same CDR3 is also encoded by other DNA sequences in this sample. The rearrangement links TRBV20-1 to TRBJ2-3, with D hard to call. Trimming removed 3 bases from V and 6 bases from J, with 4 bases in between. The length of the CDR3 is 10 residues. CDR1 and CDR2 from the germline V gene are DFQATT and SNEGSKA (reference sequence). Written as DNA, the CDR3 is TGCAGTGCTAGTGAGGATACGCAGTATTTT. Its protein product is CSASEDTQYF.

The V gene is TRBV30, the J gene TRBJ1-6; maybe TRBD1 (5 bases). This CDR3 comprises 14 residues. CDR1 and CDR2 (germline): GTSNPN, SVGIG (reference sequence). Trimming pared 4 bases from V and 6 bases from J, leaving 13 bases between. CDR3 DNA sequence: TGTGCCTGGACCCCGCAGGGAGGTAATTCACCCCTCCACTTT. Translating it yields CAWTPQGGNSPLHF.

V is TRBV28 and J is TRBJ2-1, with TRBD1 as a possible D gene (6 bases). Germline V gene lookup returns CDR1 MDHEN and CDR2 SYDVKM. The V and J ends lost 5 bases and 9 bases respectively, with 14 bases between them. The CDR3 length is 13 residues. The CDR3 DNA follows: TGTGCCAGCAGTATATACAGGGAAGGTGAGCAGTTCTTC. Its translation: CASSIYREGEQFF.